The next 22 T cell receptor beta chains were all read from a single sample in a study of T cells expressing NK-cell markers. Following a re-call of the 5' RACE reads, TCRdb has one entry per CDR3 protein and lacks DNA. Recorded here are roughly 390,000 distinct CDR3 sequences; the top ten clones represent around 10%. Sequencing was performed on blood T cells: a sorted CD56 or NKG2C T cell subset, CD4+ or CD8+ T cells, or bulk PBMC T cells (not recorded which). These receptors came from a woman between 50 and 59 years old in good health.

The chain is built from TRBV24-1 and TRBJ2-1; the D call from TCRdb, TRBD1, cannot be confirmed without DNA. The CDR3 consists of 16 residues. Germline V gives CDR1 KGHDR, CDR2 SFDVKD. The chain's CDR3 is CATSGDRSSSYNEQFF.

The chain has TRBV20-1 and TRBJ2-3; TCRdb's D call of TRBD2 is untestable without DNA. The CDR3 totals 12 residues. Germline V CDR1 and CDR2: DFQATT, SNEGSKA (reference sequence). This chain's CDR3 is CSAKGRQDAQYF.

The V gene is TRBV7-8, the J gene TRBJ2-7; TCRdb's D call, TRBD2, is unchecked because there is no DNA. CDR3 size: 14 residues. Germline assignment: CDR1 SGHVS and CDR2 FQNEAQ. CDR3 sequence reads: CASSLAGGPREQYF.

V gene TRBV5-1 combines with J gene TRBJ2-1; TCRdb's D gene call, TRBD1, goes unchecked for lack of DNA. This CDR3 has 11 residues. CDR1 and CDR2 (germline): SGHRS, YFSETQ. The CDR3 is CASSRRTVQFF.

The V gene is TRBV20-1, the J gene TRBJ2-1; TCRdb indicates TRBD2, and absent DNA this call remains unverified. CDR3 length equals 19 residues. The germline V gene has CDR1 DFQATT and CDR2 SNEGSKA (reference sequence). The CDR3 here is CSAPGTKGLGRFGQWEQFF.

The V call is TRBV7-9, the J call TRBJ2-1; no DNA is available, so the TRBD1 call from TCRdb remains unchecked. The CDR3 has 16 residues. Looked up from germline, CDR1 is SEHNR and CDR2 is FQNEAQ (reference sequence). The CDR3 is CASSPPGIRRKNEQFF.

This chain uses TRBV20-1 with TRBJ1-3; the D call of TRBD1 rests on TCRdb alone, since no DNA is present to check it. The CDR3 spans 15 residues. Germline assignment: CDR1 DFQATT and CDR2 SNEGSKA (reference sequence). The CDR3 region is CSARDGKGVGNTIYF.

This chain connects TRBV3-1 to TRBJ2-3. The CDR3 consists of 13 residues. The V gene's germline CDR1 is LGHDT and CDR2 YNNKEL (reference sequence). CDR3 region: CASSGQSTDTQYF.

The chain links TRBV7-9 to TRBJ1-1; TCRdb outputs TRBD1, but without DNA this stays unchecked. The CDR3 runs 15 residues. Per the germline V gene, CDR1 is SEHNR and CDR2 is FQNEAQ (reference sequence). The CDR3 loop is CASSPTGARDTEAFF.

The rearrangement uses TRBV4-1 and TRBJ2-3; TCRdb outputs TRBD2, but without DNA this stays unchecked. The CDR3 has 15 residues. CDR1 is MGHRA and CDR2 is YSYEKL in the germline V gene. The CDR3: CASSQPRTSADTQYF.

The CDR3 here is CASSLLAGTSGYNEQFF. This chain uses TRBV5-1 with TRBJ2-1; the D call from TCRdb, TRBD2, cannot be confirmed without DNA. Germline V gives CDR1 SGHRS, CDR2 YFSETQ. The CDR3 sequence is 17 residues long.

The V gene is TRBV7-8, the J gene TRBJ2-7; TCRdb picks TRBD1, but there is no DNA to check that call. In germline, CDR1 is SGHVS, CDR2 FQNEAQ. This CDR3 region has 14 residues. The CDR3 protein is CASSGGDTPYEQYF.

V is TRBV5-1 and J is TRBJ2-2; no DNA is available, so the TRBD2 call from TCRdb remains unchecked. This CDR3 spans 16 amino acids. From germline, CDR1 is SGHRS and CDR2 YFSETQ. CDR3 residues: CASSSGAGATPGELFF.

The rearrangement joins TRBV3-1 to TRBJ2-3; TCRdb proposes TRBD1, but this gene call is untestable without DNA. From germline, CDR1 is LGHDT and CDR2 YNNKEL (reference sequence). The CDR3 is 15 amino acids. Here the CDR3 reads CASSLWGGGTDTQYF.

The chain couples TRBV2 to TRBJ2-7; absent DNA, TCRdb's TRBD1 call cannot be checked. Germline assignment: CDR1 SNHLY and CDR2 FYNNEI. The CDR3 totals 13 residues. The CDR3 sequence: CASRPGSSYEQYF.

The chain couples TRBV11-3 to TRBJ2-3; lacking DNA, the TRBD2 call made by TCRdb goes unchecked. The CDR3 totals 15 residues. The V gene's germline CDR1 is SGHNT and CDR2 YENEEA. The CDR3: CASSLALRAEDTQYF.

This chain joins TRBV6-5 and TRBJ2-1; TCRdb picks TRBD2, but there is no DNA to check that call. The CDR3 loop spans 17 amino acids. Germline lookup yields CDR1 MNHEY and CDR2 SVGAGI. CDR3 sequence reads: CASRPSGSLMSYNEQFF.

The chain carries TRBV12-3 or TRBV12-4 and TRBJ1-3. CDR3 length: 15 amino acids. CDR3 residues: CASRRTTSSGNTIYF.

The chain couples TRBV12-3 or TRBV12-4 to TRBJ1-2; with no DNA, the TCRdb D assignment of TRBD1 cannot be verified. The CDR3 length is 13 residues. The CDR3 protein is CASSRTGGAGYTF.

The rearrangement links TRBV12-3 or TRBV12-4 to TRBJ1-4; TCRdb's D gene call, TRBD1, goes unchecked for lack of DNA. The CDR3 runs 14 residues. Here the CDR3 reads CAISRGGFHEKLFF.

This CDR3 is CASIPDTLNEQFF. The J gene is TRBJ2-1, the V gene TRBV6-1. The CDR3 totals 13 residues. The germline CDR1 and CDR2 sequences are MNHNS and SASEGT.

This chain uses TRBV18 with TRBJ2-1; there is no DNA to check the TCRdb D call of TRBD2. This CDR3 has 15 residues. Looked up from germline, CDR1 is KGHSH and CDR2 is LQKENI. CDR3 residues: CASSPFVAGDNEQFF.